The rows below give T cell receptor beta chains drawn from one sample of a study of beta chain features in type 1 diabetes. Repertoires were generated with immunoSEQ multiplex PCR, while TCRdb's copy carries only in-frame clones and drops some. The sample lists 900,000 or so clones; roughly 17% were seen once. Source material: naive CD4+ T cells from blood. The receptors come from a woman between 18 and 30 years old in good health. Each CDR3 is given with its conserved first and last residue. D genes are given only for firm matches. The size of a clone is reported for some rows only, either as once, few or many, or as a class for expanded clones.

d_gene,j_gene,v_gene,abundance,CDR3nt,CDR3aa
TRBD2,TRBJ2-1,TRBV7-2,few,TGTGCCAGCAGCTTAGTATCGGGGGGGTACAATGAGCAGTTCTTC,CASSLVSGGYNEQFF
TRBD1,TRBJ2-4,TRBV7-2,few,TGTGCCAGCAGCTTAGTACCGGGACAGGGGGCCTCCTTATACTTC,CASSLVPGQGASLYF
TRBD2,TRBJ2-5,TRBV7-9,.,TGTGCCAGCAGCGACCAGCGGGACCCGGAGACCCAGTACTTC,CASSDQRDPETQYF
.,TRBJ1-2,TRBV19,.,TGTGCCAGTCTCTCTCCAGGTACCATCTATGGCTACACCTTC,CASLSPGTIYGYTF
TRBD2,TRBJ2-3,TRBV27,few,TGTGCCAGCAGTTTTCGACTAGCGGGCACAGATACGCAGTATTTT,CASSFRLAGTDTQYF
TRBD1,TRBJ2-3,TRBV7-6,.,TGTGCCAGCAGCACAGTAGGGGGCCCCACAGATACGCAGTATTTT,CASSTVGGPTDTQYF
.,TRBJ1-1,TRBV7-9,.,TGTGCCAGCAGGGGGGACACCCTTTTTACTGAAGCTTTCTTT,CASRGDTLFTEAFF
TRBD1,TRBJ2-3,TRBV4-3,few,TGCGCCAGCAGCCAGGCCAAGGACAGGGGTCGCGGTACGCAGTATTTT,CASSQAKDRGRGTQYF
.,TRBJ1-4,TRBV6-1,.,TGTGCCACCTCCTTCGGACAGAAAGAAAAACTGTTTTTT,CATSFGQKEKLFF
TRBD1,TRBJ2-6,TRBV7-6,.,TGTGCCAGCAGCTCGACAGGGGGCGCCCTCGGGGCCAACGTCCTGACTTTC,CASSSTGGALGANVLTF
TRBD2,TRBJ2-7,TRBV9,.,TGTGCCAGCAGCGTCGGAGGGACTAGCGAGTACGAGCAGTACTTC,CASSVGGTSEYEQYF
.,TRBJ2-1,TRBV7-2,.,TGTGCCAGCAGCCAACTAGGAGACGCCTACAATGAGCAGTTCTTC,CASSQLGDAYNEQFF
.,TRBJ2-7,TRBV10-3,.,TGTGCCACCAGACAAACGGGCGAGCAGTACTTC,CATRQTGEQYF
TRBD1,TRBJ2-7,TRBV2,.,TGTGCCAGCTCGGGACAGGGGAGATACGAGCAGTACTTC,CASSGQGRYEQYF
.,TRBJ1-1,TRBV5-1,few,TGCGCCAGCAGCTTGGTAGCAGGGGCAGGGAACACTGAAGCTTTCTTT,CASSLVAGAGNTEAFF
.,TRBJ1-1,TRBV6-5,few,TGTGCCAGCAGTCCCGCGGGGGCAGGGAACACTGAAGCTTTCTTT,CASSPAGAGNTEAFF
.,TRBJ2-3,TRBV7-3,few,TGTGCCAGCAGCGCGACTAGCACAGATACGCAGTATTTT,CASSATSTDTQYF
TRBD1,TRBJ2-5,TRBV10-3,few,TGTGCCATCAGTGTCGGACAGGGGTTAAAGAACCAAGAGACCCAGTACTTC,CAISVGQGLKNQETQYF
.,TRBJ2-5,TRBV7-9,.,TGTGCCAGCAGCAAACGCAGGGTCGGGCAAGAGACCCAGTACTTC,CASSKRRVGQETQYF
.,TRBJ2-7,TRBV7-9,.,TGTGCCAGCAGCGTAGGGCAGATCGAGCAGTACTTC,CASSVGQIEQYF
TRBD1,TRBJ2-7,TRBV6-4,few,TGTGCCAGCAGTGACTCAAGGACAGGCACCTACGAGCAGTACTTC,CASSDSRTGTYEQYF
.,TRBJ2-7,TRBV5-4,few,TGTGCCAGCAGCTTCCAGGGTCCCTCCGAGCAGTACTTC,CASSFQGPSEQYF
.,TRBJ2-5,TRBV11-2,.,TGTGCCAGCAGCTTTTATTTTCAGGCCACGGGCCGGTTGGAGACCCAGTACTTC,CASSFYFQATGRLETQYF
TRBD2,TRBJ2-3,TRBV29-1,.,TGCAGCGTTGGAGGACTAGCGGGAATGGTATATACGCAGTATTTT,CSVGGLAGMVYTQYF
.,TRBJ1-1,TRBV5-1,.,TGCGCCAGCAGCACAGCGGTACACGCGGGGGGAGCTTTCTTT,CASSTAVHAGGAFF
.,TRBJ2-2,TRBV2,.,TGTGCCAGCAGTGTATCCGGGGAGCTGTTTTTT,CASSVSGELFF
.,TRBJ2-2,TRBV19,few,TGTGCCAGTAGTAGAGGCAGTGGGACCGGGGAGCTGTTTTTT,CASSRGSGTGELFF
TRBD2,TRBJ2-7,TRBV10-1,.,TGCGCCAGCAGTGAATTAGCGGGAGGATCCGAGCAGTACTTC,CASSELAGGSEQYF
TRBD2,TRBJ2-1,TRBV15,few,TGTGCCACCAGCAGAGGTGCGGGACTAGCGTCCTACAATGAGCAGTTCTTC,CATSRGAGLASYNEQFF
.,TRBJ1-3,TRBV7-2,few,TGTGCCAGCAGCTTATACCATAGCACCATATATTTT,CASSLYHSTIYF
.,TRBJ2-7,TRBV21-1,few,TGTGCCAGCAGGGATAAAATCGACAGGGAGTCCTGCGAGCAGTACTTC,CASRDKIDRESCEQYF
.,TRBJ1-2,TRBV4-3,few,TGCGCCAGCAGCCAAAACGGAGGATCCTATGGCTACACCTTC,CASSQNGGSYGYTF
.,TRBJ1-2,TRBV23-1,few,TGCGCCAGCAGTCAATCGGGGGGCGAAGGGTATTACTATGGCTACACCTTC,CASSQSGGEGYYYGYTF